This record looks at one T cell receptor (beta chain) sequence and its context. As for time point: newly diagnosed GD, antithyroid drugs for less than 3 months. Scientists built the TCR library using RNA that was extracted from PBMCs. Germline lookup yields CDR1 SNHLY and CDR2 FYNNEI. Trimming took 6 bases from V and 4 from J, leaving 13 bases between them. The CDR3 length is 14 residues. The entry originates in a study of regulatory T cells in long-lasting Graves disease. Relying on iRepertoire HTBI primers and Arm-PCR of CDR3 regions, the team built TCR beta libraries. One entry per CDR3 protein results from TCRdb running MiXCR on the multiplex PCR reads. The sample lists about 220,000 distinct CDR3 sequences, roughly 18% occurring once. The same specimen was also included in a second study, on T cells in Graves' hyperthyroidism and ophthalmopathy.

The sample here was peripheral blood mononuclear cells (PBMCs), taken at new diagnosis, from a patient treated with antithyroid drugs. The chain uses TRBV2 and TRBJ1-5, with a possible D match to TRBD1 (6 bases). The receptor's source is a woman aged 25-40 years with Graves disease. Written as DNA, the CDR3 is TGTGCCAGCAGCTTGGGACACGGAAATCAGCCCCAGCATTTT. The encoded protein is CASSLGHGNQPQHF. Full variable domain (missing parts from reference TRBV2 and TRBJ1-5): EPEVTQTPSHQVTQMGQEVILRCVPISNHLYFYWYRQILGQKVEFLVSFYNNEISEKSEIFDDQFSVERPDGSNFTLKIRSTKLEDSAMYFCASSLGHGNQPQHFGDGTRLSIL.